One T cell receptor (beta chain) is described in this entry. The antigen is undetermined. The data were taken from a study of blood T cells in healthy people across ages. Points from the study as a whole: Comparison with aged donors showed that long-lived donors had more naive CD4+ cells and higher diversity.

The authors ran a second PCR of 7 to 11 cycles using a sample-barcoded 5' primer and a J-beta primer mix. Each of the samples gave a minimum of 2.5 million paired-end reads that contained CDR3. MiXCR, applied by TCRdb to the 5' RACE reads, yields one record per CDR3 protein. The data show 1.4 million to 1.5 million distinct CDR3 sequences, with 42% seen just once and 7.9% held by the top ten. The sequence derives from a young woman in good health. The sequenced sample consisted of blood.

The CDR3 coding sequence is TGTGCCAGCAGGGGGACGGTAGACCCCTACGAGCAGTACTTC. It codes for CASRGTVDPYEQYF. The chain carries TRBV6-5 and TRBJ2-7, with D possibly called TRBD1 or TRBD2 (5 bases each). The V end lost 6 bases, the J end lost 2 bases, and 14 bases lay between the germline ends. The CDR3 runs to 14 residues. Germline-derived CDR1 and CDR2 are MNHEY and SVGAGI.